This is a list of T cell receptor beta chains from one sample in a study of control samples from healthy donors and cancer patients. Method: immunoSEQ multiplex PCR; TCRdb's copy keeps in-frame clones and lacks some. The data contain 260,000 or so clones, around 79% of them seen just once; the ten biggest clones take up 13%. The sequencing sample was made of PBMCs. Receptor source: a woman in her sixties or seventies with lung cancer. CDR3s include the opening cysteine and the closing phenylalanine or tryptophan. A D gene is named only where the DNA matches it firmly. The listing skips clone size in some rows; elsewhere it reads once, few, many or a size class.

D: .
V: TRBV5-6
J: TRBJ2-2
size: .
DNA: TGTGCCAGCAGCTTGCAGGGGCCGAACACCGGGGAGCTGTTTTTT
CDR3: CASSLQGPNTGELFF

D: .
V: TRBV30
J: TRBJ1-2
size: .
DNA: TGTGCCTGGAGTGTACTCCTGTCGAGCTATGGCTACACCTTC
CDR3: CAWSVLLSSYGYTF

D: .
V: TRBV19
J: TRBJ1-1
size: .
DNA: TGTGCCAGTAGTCGAATTTCCGGGACATTTATGAACACTGAAGCTTTCTTT
CDR3: CASSRISGTFMNTEAFF

D: .
V: TRBV2
J: TRBJ1-6
size: .
DNA: TGTGCCAGCAGGGGCGAACCTCAAACACCCCTCCACTTT
CDR3: CASRGEPQTPLHF

D: .
V: TRBV11-2
J: TRBJ2-5
size: few
DNA: TGTGCCAGCAGCTTAGATCCTAGCTCGGTTGGTACCCAGTACTTC
CDR3: CASSLDPSSVGTQYF

D: TRBD2
V: TRBV5-1
J: TRBJ2-1
size: .
DNA: TGCGCCAGCAGCTTCAGCGGGGTGAACAATGAGCAGTTCTTC
CDR3: CASSFSGVNNEQFF

D: TRBD2
V: TRBV10-3
J: TRBJ2-1
size: few
DNA: TGTGCCATCAGTGAGTCAAGTAGCGGGCTCTCCTACAATGAGCAGTTCTTC
CDR3: CAISESSSGLSYNEQFF

D: TRBD1
V: TRBV5-4
J: TRBJ1-1
size: .
DNA: TGTGCCAGCAGCGGACAGGCGATGGGGGACACTGAAGCTTTCTTT
CDR3: CASSGQAMGDTEAFF

D: TRBD2
V: TRBV2
J: TRBJ2-7
size: .
DNA: TGTGCCAGCAGACCCGGGGGGGTCGAGCAGTACTTC
CDR3: CASRPGGVEQYF

D: .
V: TRBV19
J: TRBJ1-5
size: .
DNA: TGTGCCAGTAGTATTATGGTAAGGGGCAGTCAGCCCCAGCATTTT
CDR3: CASSIMVRGSQPQHF

D: .
V: TRBV29-1
J: TRBJ2-1
size: .
DNA: TGCAGCGTTGACTACAGTGCCTCCTACAATGAGCAGTTCTTC
CDR3: CSVDYSASYNEQFF

D: TRBD1
V: TRBV19
J: TRBJ1-1
size: .
DNA: TGTGCCAGTAGAAGCGACAGGGTAGGCACTGAAGCTTTCTTT
CDR3: CASRSDRVGTEAFF

D: .
V: TRBV30
J: TRBJ1-1
size: .
DNA: TGTGCCTGGGACGGGGACACTGAAGCTTTCTTT
CDR3: CAWDGDTEAFF

D: .
V: TRBV21-1
J: TRBJ2-7
size: .
DNA: TGTGCCAGCGGGACAGGGGGCCACGAGCAGTACTTC
CDR3: CASGTGGHEQYF

D: .
V: TRBV9
J: TRBJ1-2
size: .
DNA: TGTGCCAGCAGCGCCTTGGGCTATGGCTACACCTTC
CDR3: CASSALGYGYTF